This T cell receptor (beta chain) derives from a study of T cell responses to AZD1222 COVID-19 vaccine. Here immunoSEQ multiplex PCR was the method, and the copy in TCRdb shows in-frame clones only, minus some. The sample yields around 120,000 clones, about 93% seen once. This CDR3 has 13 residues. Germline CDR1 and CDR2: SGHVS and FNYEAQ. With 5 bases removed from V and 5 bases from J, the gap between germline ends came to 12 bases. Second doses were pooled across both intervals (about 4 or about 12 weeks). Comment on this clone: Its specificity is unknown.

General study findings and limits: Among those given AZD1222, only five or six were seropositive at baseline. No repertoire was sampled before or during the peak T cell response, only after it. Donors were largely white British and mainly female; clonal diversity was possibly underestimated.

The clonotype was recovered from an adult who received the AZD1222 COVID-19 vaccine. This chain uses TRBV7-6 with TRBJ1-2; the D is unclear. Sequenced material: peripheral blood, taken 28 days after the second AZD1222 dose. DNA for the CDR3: TGTGCCAGCAGCCCCCGGAGCAATTATGGCTACACCTTC. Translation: CASSPRSNYGYTF.